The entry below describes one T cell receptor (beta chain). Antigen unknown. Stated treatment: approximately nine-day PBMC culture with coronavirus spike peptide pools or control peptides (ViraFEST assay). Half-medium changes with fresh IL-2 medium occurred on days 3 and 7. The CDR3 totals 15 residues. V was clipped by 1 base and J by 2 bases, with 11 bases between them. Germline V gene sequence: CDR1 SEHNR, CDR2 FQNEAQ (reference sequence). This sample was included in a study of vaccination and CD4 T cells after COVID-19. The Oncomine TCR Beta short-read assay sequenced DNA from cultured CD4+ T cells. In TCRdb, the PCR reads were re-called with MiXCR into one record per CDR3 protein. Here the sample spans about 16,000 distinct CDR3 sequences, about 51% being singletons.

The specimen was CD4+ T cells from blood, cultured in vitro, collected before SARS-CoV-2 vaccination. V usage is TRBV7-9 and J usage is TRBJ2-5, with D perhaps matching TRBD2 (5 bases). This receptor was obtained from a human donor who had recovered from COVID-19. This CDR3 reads CASSLGVSGQETQYF. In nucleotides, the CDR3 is TGTGCCAGCAGCTTAGGGGTGTCGGGGCAAGAGACCCAGTACTTC. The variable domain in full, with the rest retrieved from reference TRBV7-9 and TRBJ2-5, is DTGVSQNPRHKITKRGQNVTFRCDPISEHNRLYWYRQTLGQGPEFLTYFQNEAQLEKSRLLSDRFSAERPKGSFSTLEIQRTEQGDSAMYLCASSLGVSGQETQYFGPGTRLLVL.